This passage covers 7 T cell receptor beta chains from one sample sequenced in a study of identifying expanded T cells in peripheral blood. The data were produced by immunoSEQ multiplex PCR, yet TCRdb's version contains in-frame clones alone and is incomplete. The table has about 130,000 clones, roughly 90% seen once. Sequencing was carried out using blood. These receptors all stem from a person between 18 and 75 years old in good health.

V is TRBV30 and J is TRBJ1-2, with D maybe TRBD1 (5 bases). The CDR3 length is 11 residues. Germline values: CDR1 GTSNPN, CDR2 SVGIG (reference sequence). V lost 0 bases and J 10 bases, leaving 9 bases between the germline ends. The CDR3 DNA reads TGTGCCTGGAGTGTACGAGGGGACTACACCTTC. Translation: CAWSVRGDYTF.

This clone was recorded once. This rearrangement joins TRBV5-6 to TRBJ1-5, with D perhaps matching TRBD1 (5 bases). Per the germline V gene, CDR1 is SGHDT and CDR2 is YYEEEE. With 2 bases removed from V and 9 bases from J, the gap between germline ends came to 15 bases. This CDR3 has 14 residues. Here the CDR3 DNA reads TGTGCCAGCAGCTTTGGTGGCCCTGGGGCGCCCCAGCATTTT. Protein sequence: CASSFGGPGAPQHF.

The chain has TRBV7-9 and TRBJ1-4; possibly TRBD1 for D (6 bases). CDR1 is SEHNR, CDR2 FQNEAQ, per germline (reference sequence). Trimming took 3 bases from V and 7 from J, leaving 24 bases between them. The CDR3 covers 18 residues. CDR3 sequence (DNA): TGTGCCAGCAGCTTCACGGCGGATCAGGGGCTAGCGATTGAAAAACTGTTTTTT. It specifies CASSFTADQGLAIEKLFF.

V gene TRBV11-2 combines with J gene TRBJ2-1, with 9 bases matching TRBD1. From germline, CDR1 is SGHAT and CDR2 FQNNGV. This CDR3 comprises 13 residues. With V trimmed by 5 bases and J by 7 bases, 3 bases remained unmatched. The CDR3 spells CASSRDRENEQFF. CDR3 coding DNA: TGTGCCAGCAGCAGGGACAGGGAGAATGAGCAGTTCTTC.

V usage is TRBV19 and J usage is TRBJ2-1; 7 bases are shared with TRBD1. The trim removed 6 bases at V and 5 bases at J, leaving 10 bases unmatched. CDR1 and CDR2 from the germline V gene are LNHDA and SQIVND (reference sequence). CDR3 length equals 15 residues. In nucleotides, the CDR3 is TGTGCCAGTAGATCGAGGGGGCGGCCTAACAATGAGCAGTTCTTC. Protein: CASRSRGRPNNEQFF.

The gene calls are TRBV5-1 and TRBJ1-1; TRBD1 might be the D (5 bases). Germline CDR1 is SGHRS and CDR2 is YFSETQ. The CDR3 covers 14 residues. The V gene lost 3 bases and the J gene lost 6 bases, with 15 bases spanning the gap. In nucleotides, the CDR3 is TGCGCCAGCAGCTCCCCAACGGGGGTCCCTGAAGCTTTCTTT. This sequence encodes CASSSPTGVPEAFF.

The chain carries TRBV20-1 and TRBJ1-1; D remains ambiguous. V was trimmed by 1 base and J by 3 bases, leaving 3 bases between them. CDR1 and CDR2 (germline): DFQATT, SNEGSKA (reference sequence). CDR3 size: 11 residues. The chain's CDR3 is CSARADTEAFF. The CDR3 coding sequence is TGCAGTGCTAGAGCAGACACTGAAGCTTTCTTT.